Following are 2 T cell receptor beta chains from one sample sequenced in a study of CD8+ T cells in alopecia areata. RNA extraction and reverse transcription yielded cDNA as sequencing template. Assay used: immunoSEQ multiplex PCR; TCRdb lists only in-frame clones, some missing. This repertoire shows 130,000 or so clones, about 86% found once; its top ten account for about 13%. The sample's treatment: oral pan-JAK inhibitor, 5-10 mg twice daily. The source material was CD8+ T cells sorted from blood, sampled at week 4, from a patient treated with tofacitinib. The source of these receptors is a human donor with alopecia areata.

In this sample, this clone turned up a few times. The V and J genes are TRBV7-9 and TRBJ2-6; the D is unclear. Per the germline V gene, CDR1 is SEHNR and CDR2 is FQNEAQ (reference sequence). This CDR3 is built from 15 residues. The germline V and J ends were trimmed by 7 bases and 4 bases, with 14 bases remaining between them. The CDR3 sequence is CASTPGPYGANVLTF. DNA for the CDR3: TGTGCCAGCACTCCGGGTCCGTACGGGGCCAACGTCCTGACTTTC.

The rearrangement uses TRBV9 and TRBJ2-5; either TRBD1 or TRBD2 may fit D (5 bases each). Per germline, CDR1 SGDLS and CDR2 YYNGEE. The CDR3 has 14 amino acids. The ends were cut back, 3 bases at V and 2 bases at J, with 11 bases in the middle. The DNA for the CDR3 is TGTGCCAGCAGCGGAGGGGCTGTGCAAGAGACCCAGTACTTC. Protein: CASSGGAVQETQYF.